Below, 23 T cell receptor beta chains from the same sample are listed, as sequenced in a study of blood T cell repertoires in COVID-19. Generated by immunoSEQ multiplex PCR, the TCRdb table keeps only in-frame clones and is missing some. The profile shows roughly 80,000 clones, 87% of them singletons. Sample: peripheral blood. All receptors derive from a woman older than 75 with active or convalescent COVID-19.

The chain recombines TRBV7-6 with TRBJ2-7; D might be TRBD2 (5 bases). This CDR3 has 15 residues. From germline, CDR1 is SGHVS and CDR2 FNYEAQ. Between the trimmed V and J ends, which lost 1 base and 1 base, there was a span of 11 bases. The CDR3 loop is CASSLEPGKSYEQYF. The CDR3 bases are TGTGCCAGCAGCTTAGAACCCGGGAAGTCCTACGAGCAGTACTTC.

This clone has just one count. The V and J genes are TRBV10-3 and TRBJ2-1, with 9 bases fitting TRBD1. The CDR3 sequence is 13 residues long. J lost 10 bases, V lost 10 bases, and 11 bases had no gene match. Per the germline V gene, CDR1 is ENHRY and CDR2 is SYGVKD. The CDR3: CATAGTGSIEQFF. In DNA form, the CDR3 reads TGTGCCACCGCCGGGACAGGGTCGATAGAGCAGTTCTTC.

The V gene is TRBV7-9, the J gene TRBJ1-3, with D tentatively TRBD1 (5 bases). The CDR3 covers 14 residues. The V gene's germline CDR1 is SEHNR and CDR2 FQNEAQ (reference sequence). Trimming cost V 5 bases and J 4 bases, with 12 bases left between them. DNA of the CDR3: TGTGCCAGCAGCCCTCAGGGAGGCGGAAACACCATATATTTT. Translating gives CASSPQGGGNTIYF.

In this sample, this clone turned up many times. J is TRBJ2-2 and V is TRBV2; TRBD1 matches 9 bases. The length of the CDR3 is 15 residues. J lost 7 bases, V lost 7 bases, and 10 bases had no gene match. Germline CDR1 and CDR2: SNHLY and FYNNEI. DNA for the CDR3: TGTGCCAGCACCACGGGGACAGGGACGGTCGGGGAGCTGTTTTTT. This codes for CASTTGTGTVGELFF.

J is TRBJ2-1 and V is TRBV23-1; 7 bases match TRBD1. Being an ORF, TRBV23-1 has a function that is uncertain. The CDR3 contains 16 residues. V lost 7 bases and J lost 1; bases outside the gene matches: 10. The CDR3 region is CASTRGAGGSYNEQFF. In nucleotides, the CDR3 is TGCGCCAGCACCCGAGGGGCAGGGGGTTCCTACAATGAGCAGTTCTTC.

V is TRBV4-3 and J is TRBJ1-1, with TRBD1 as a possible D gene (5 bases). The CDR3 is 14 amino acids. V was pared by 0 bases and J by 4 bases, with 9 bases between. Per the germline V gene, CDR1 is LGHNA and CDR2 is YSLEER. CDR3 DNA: TGCGCCAGCAGCCAAGATTCGGGGGGCACTGAAGCTTTCTTT. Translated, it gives CASSQDSGGTEAFF.

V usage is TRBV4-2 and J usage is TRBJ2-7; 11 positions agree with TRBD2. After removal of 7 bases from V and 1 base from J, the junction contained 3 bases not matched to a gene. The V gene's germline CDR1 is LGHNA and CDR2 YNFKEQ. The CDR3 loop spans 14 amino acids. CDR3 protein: CASKTSGVSYEQYF. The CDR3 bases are TGTGCCAGCAAGACTAGCGGGGTATCCTACGAGCAGTACTTC.

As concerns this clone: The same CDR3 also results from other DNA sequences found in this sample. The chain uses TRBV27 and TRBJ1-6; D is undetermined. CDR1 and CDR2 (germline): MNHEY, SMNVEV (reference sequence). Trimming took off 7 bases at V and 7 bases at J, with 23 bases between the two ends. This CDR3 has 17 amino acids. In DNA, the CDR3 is TGTGCCAGCACCCCAATCATGGGAGGCTTGACAAATTCACCCCTCCACTTT. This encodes CASTPIMGGLTNSPLHF.

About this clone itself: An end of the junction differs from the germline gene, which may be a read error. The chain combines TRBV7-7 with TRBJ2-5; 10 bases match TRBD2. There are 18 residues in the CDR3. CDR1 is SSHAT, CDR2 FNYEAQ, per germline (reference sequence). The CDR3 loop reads CASSLAGGVGSSLETQYF. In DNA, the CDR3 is TGTGCTAGCAGCTTAGCGGGGGGAGTGGGATCGAGTTTGGAGACCCAGTACTTC.

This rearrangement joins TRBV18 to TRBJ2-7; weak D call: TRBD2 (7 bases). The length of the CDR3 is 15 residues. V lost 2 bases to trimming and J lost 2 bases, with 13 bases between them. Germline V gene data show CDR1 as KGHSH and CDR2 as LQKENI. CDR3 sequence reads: CASSPAGEGAYEQYF. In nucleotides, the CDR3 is TGTGCCAGCTCACCAGCAGGGGAGGGGGCCTACGAGCAGTACTTC. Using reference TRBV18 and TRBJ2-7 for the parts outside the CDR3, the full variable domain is NAGVMQNPRHLVRRRGQEARLRCSPMKGHSHVYWYRQLPEEGLKFMVYLQKENIIDESGMPKERFSAEFPKEGPSILRIQQVVRGDSAAYFCASSPAGEGAYEQYFGPGTRLTVT.

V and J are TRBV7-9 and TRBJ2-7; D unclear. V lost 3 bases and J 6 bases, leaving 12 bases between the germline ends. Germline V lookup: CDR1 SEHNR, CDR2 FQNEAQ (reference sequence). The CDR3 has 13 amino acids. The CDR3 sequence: CASSFTVSSEQYF. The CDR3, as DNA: TGTGCCAGCAGCTTCACAGTAAGCTCCGAGCAGTACTTC.

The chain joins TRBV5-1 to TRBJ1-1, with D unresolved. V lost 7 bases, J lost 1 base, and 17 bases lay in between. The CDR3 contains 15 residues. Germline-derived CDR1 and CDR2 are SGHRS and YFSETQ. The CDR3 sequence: CASARFPGGNTEAFF. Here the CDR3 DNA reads TGCGCCAGCGCCAGGTTCCCGGGAGGGAACACTGAAGCTTTCTTT.

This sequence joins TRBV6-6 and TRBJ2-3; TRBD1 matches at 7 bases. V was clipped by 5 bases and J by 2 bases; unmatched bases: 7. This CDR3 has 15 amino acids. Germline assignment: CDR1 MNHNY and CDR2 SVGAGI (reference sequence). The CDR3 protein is CASSSRDRHTDTQYF. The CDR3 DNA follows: TGTGCCAGCAGTAGCCGGGACAGACACACAGATACGCAGTATTTT.

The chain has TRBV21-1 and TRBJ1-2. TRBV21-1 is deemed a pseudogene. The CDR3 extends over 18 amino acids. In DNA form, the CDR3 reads TGTGCCAGCAGCAAACTCTTTCGGGGGGTAAATATTAACTATGGCTACACCTTC. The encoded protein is CASSKLFRGVNINYGYTF.

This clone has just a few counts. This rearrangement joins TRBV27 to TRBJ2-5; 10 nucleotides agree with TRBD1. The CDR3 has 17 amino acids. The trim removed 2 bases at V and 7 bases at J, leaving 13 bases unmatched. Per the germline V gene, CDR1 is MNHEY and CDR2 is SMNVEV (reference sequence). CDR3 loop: CASSLGRTGGLLMTQYF. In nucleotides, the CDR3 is TGTGCCAGCAGTTTAGGCAGGACAGGGGGGTTATTGATGACCCAGTACTTC.

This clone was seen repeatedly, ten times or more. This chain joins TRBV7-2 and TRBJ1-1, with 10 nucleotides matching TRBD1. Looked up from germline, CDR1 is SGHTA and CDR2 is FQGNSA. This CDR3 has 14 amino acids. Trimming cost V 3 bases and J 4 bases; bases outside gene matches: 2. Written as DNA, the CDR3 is TGTGCCAGCAGCTTGGGACAGGGGAGCACTGAAGCTTTCTTT. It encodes CASSLGQGSTEAFF.

CDR3 loop: CASSPGQGAVETQYF. The CDR3 region has the DNA TGCGCCAGCAGCCCGGGACAGGGGGCCGTTGAGACCCAGTACTTC. The J gene is TRBJ2-5, the V gene TRBV5-1, with 12 positions matching TRBD1. Germline V gene sequence: CDR1 SGHRS, CDR2 YFSETQ. Unmatched junction bases numbered 6, after V lost 4 bases and J lost 5 bases. The length of the CDR3 is 15 residues. Together with reference TRBV5-1 and TRBJ2-5, the CDR3 gives the full variable domain: KAGVTQTPRYLIKTRGQQVTLSCSPISGHRSVSWYQQTPGQGLQFLFEYFSETQRNKGNFPGRFSGRQFSNSRSEMNVSTLELGDSALYLCASSPGQGAVETQYFGPGTRLLVL.

The DNA for the CDR3 is TGTGCCAGCGCCCGGGATGGGGGCGGGTCCTACGAGCAGTACTTC. It yields the protein CASARDGGGSYEQYF. The rearrangement joins TRBV7-9 to TRBJ2-7; maybe TRBD1 (6 bases). Germline V gene lookup returns CDR1 SEHNR and CDR2 FQNEAQ (reference sequence). The V end lost 8 bases, the J end lost 1 base, and 18 bases lay between the germline ends. The CDR3 runs to 15 residues.

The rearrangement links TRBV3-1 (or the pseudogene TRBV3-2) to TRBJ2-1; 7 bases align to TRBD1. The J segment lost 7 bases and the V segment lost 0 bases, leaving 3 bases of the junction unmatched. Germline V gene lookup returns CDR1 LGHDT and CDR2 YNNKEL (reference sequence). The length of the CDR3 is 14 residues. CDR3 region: CASSQESRGNEQFF. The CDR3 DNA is TGTGCCAGCAGCCAAGAATCCAGGGGGAATGAGCAGTTCTTC.

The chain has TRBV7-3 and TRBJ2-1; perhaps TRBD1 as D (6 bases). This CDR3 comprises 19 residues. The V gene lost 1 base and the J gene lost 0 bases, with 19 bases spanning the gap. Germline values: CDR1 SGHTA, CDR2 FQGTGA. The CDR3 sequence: CASSLRGRTATSSYNEQFF. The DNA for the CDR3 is TGTGCCAGCAGCTTAAGGGGGCGGACTGCCACGAGCTCCTACAATGAGCAGTTCTTC.

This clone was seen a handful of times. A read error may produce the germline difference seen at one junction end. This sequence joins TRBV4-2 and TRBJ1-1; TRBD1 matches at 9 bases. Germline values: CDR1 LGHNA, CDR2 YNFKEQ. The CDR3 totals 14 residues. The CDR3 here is CASSQGTGTLEAFF. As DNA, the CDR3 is TGTGCCAGCAGTCAAGGGACAGGGACTCTTGAAGCTTTCTTT.

As DNA, the CDR3 is TGTGCCAGCAGCCCCACTGGGGGGGGGCAGCCCCAGCATTTT. It specifies CASSPTGGGQPQHF. The chain is built from TRBV28 and TRBJ1-5, with TRBD1 as a possible D gene (5 bases). V dropped 6 bases and J dropped 7 bases, with 16 bases sitting between them. The CDR3 has 14 amino acids. Germline loops: CDR1 MDHEN, CDR2 SYDVKM.

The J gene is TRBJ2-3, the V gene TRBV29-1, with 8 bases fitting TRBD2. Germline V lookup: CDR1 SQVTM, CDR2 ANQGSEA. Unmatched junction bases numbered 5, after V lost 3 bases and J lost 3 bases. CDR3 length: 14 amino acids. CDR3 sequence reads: CSVESGSQTDTQYF. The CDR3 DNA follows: TGCAGCGTTGAGAGCGGGAGTCAGACAGATACGCAGTATTTT.